This T cell receptor beta chain derives from a study of cytomegalovirus exposure and HLA in healthy donors. General observations from the study: Other equally common chains were less clonally expanded than HLA-associated TCR beta chains, a later analysis showed.

This clone was detected once. No antigen is known for it. Germline V gene data show CDR1 as SGHRS and CDR2 as YFSETQ. Trimming stripped 1 base from V and 7 bases from J, with 8 bases between. CDR3 length equals 12 residues. A multiplex PCR was run with 60 Vbeta primers and 13 Jbeta primers. Clones were read by immunoSEQ multiplex PCR, and TCRdb kept only the in-frame ones, dropping some. This repertoire shows hundreds of thousands of clones, more than 60% found once; its top ten account for roughly 16%. The V call is TRBV5-1, the J call TRBJ1-2; D not certain. Sequenced material: PBMCs. This receptor was identified in a man aged 40-49 years in good health and CMV-seronegative. As DNA, the CDR3 is TGCGCCAGCAGCTTGAGGGAGGGTGGCTACACCTTC. Protein: CASSLREGGYTF.